A selection of T cell receptor beta chains follows, all from one sample in a study of cytomegalovirus exposure and HLA in healthy donors. Only in-frame clones appear in the TCRdb table, and some are missing; sequencing was by immunoSEQ multiplex PCR. The sample lists about 140,000 clones; 80% were seen once. The sample consisted of PBMCs. Receptor source: a male donor in good health and CMV-seronegative. Both conserved end residues are part of each CDR3. D genes are given only for firm matches. Clone size is given for some rows only: seen once, a few or many times, or a class if the clone is expanded.

V: TRBV4-3; size: .; J: TRBJ1-5; D: .; CDR3: CASSRTVGDQPQHF; DNA: TGCGCCAGCAGTCGGACAGTGGGGGATCAGCCCCAGCATTTT
V: TRBV5-6; size: few; J: TRBJ1-5; D: TRBD1; CDR3: CASSQGRGRDQPQHF; DNA: TGCGCCAGCAGCCAAGGAAGGGGGCGGGATCAGCCCCAGCATTTT
V: TRBV9; size: .; J: TRBJ2-5; D: TRBD1; CDR3: CASSVTGTGDIETQYF; DNA: TGTGCCAGCAGCGTGACCGGGACAGGGGATATCGAGACCCAGTACTTC
V: TRBV4-3; size: .; J: TRBJ2-1; D: TRBD2; CDR3: CASSQLAGGYNEQFF; DNA: TGCGCCAGCAGCCAACTAGCGGGGGGGTACAATGAGCAGTTCTTC
V: TRBV10-3; size: .; J: TRBJ2-7; D: TRBD1; CDR3: CAINPDRAKREQYF; DNA: TGTGCCATCAACCCGGACAGGGCGAAAAGGGAGCAGTACTTC
V: TRBV19; size: medium-sized; J: TRBJ2-7; D: TRBD2; CDR3: CASSTLAGGAYEQYF; DNA: TGTGCCAGTAGTACTCTAGCGGGGGGAGCCTACGAGCAGTACTTC
V: TRBV6-5; size: .; J: TRBJ1-5; D: .; CDR3: CASSQSSYSNQPQHF; DNA: TGTGCCAGCAGCCAGTCTTCTTATAGCAATCAGCCCCAGCATTTT
V: TRBV7-6; size: .; J: TRBJ2-7; D: .; CDR3: CASSLNGWEQYF; DNA: TGTGCCAGCAGCTTAAACGGGTGGGAGCAGTACTTC
V: TRBV4-1; size: .; J: TRBJ1-6; D: .; CDR3: CASSQEKGLNSPLHF; DNA: TGCGCCAGCAGCCAAGAAAAGGGACTGAATTCACCCCTCCACTTT
V: TRBV29-1; size: few; J: TRBJ2-7; D: .; CDR3: CSVHTGQEQYF; DNA: TGCAGCGTTCACACGGGACAAGAGCAGTACTTC
V: TRBV7-2; size: .; J: TRBJ2-3; D: TRBD1; CDR3: CASSPRDRLRATDTQYF; DNA: TGTGCCAGCAGCCCCCGGGACAGGCTAAGAGCCACAGATACGCAGTATTTT
V: TRBV25-1; size: .; J: TRBJ2-5; D: TRBD1; CDR3: CASSKPRGWQETQYF; DNA: TGTGCCAGCAGTAAGCCCAGGGGGTGGCAAGAGACCCAGTACTTC
V: TRBV28; size: .; J: TRBJ2-7; D: TRBD1; CDR3: CASRVGTATYEQYF; DNA: TGTGCCAGCAGGGTAGGGACAGCCACCTACGAGCAGTACTTC
V: TRBV7-3; size: .; J: TRBJ1-2; D: .; CDR3: CASSLGTNYGYTF; DNA: TGTGCCAGCAGCTTGGGGACAAACTATGGCTACACCTTC
V: TRBV30; size: once; J: TRBJ2-5; D: TRBD1; CDR3: CAWSYRTGSQETQYF; DNA: TGTGCCTGGAGTTACCGGACAGGGTCCCAAGAGACCCAGTACTTC
V: TRBV18; size: .; J: TRBJ2-2; D: .; CDR3: CASSNGGVPATDPGELFF; DNA: TGTGCCAGCTCAAACGGGGGAGTACCCGCGACAGACCCCGGGGAGCTGTTTTTT
V: TRBV9; size: .; J: TRBJ2-7; D: TRBD1; CDR3: CASSPHGQASYEQYF; DNA: TGTGCCAGCAGCCCGCACGGACAGGCCTCCTACGAGCAGTACTTC
V: TRBV28; size: .; J: TRBJ2-3; D: .; CDR3: CASSPPGLRGADTQYF; DNA: TGTGCCAGCAGCCCCCCGGGACTCAGAGGGGCAGATACGCAGTATTTT
V: TRBV5-4; size: .; J: TRBJ1-6; D: .; CDR3: CASSLAEGQSFSPLHF; DNA: TGTGCCAGCAGCTTGGCCGAGGGACAAAGCTTTTCACCCCTCCACTTT
V: TRBV30; size: few; J: TRBJ2-3; D: .; CDR3: CAWSVSGDTQYF; DNA: TGTGCCTGGAGTGTTTCGGGAGATACGCAGTATTTT
V: TRBV7-6; size: .; J: TRBJ2-2; D: .; CDR3: CASSPQGTGELFF; DNA: TGTGCCAGCAGCCCCCAGGGCACCGGGGAGCTGTTTTTT
V: TRBV9; size: .; J: TRBJ2-5; D: .; CDR3: CASSVSTGREETQYF; DNA: TGTGCCAGCAGCGTATCAACAGGAAGAGAAGAGACCCAGTACTTC
V: TRBV27; size: once; J: TRBJ2-1; D: TRBD2; CDR3: CASSLFAGGYNEQFF; DNA: TGTGCCAGCAGTTTATTCGCGGGGGGTTACAATGAGCAGTTCTTC
V: TRBV19; size: .; J: TRBJ1-5; D: TRBD1; CDR3: CASSIDWTGDQPQHF; DNA: TGTGCCAGTAGTATAGATTGGACAGGGGATCAGCCCCAGCATTTT
V: TRBV12-5; size: .; J: TRBJ1-6; D: .; CDR3: CASGLGSNSPLHF; DNA: TGTGCTAGTGGTTTGGGTAGTAATTCACCCCTCCACTTT
V: TRBV18; size: .; J: TRBJ1-1; D: TRBD1; CDR3: CASSPGQPLVATEAFF; DNA: TGTGCCAGCTCACCGGGACAGCCCCTTGTCGCCACTGAAGCTTTCTTT
V: TRBV5-1; size: .; J: TRBJ2-3; D: .; CDR3: CTSSPLTRQSTDTQYF; DNA: TGCACCAGCAGCCCACTAACGAGACAGAGCACAGATACGCAGTATTTT
V: TRBV4-2; size: .; J: TRBJ2-3; D: TRBD2; CDR3: CASSHPSGTSTDTQYF; DNA: TGTGCCAGCAGCCACCCTAGCGGCACTAGCACAGATACGCAGTATTTT
V: TRBV5-1; size: .; J: TRBJ1-1; D: TRBD1; CDR3: CASTQGGRANTEAFF; DNA: TGCGCCAGCACACAGGGGGGGAGGGCAAACACTGAAGCTTTCTTT
V: TRBV5-1; size: .; J: TRBJ2-7; D: TRBD1; CDR3: CASSLEGTGGMEQYF; DNA: TGCGCCAGCAGCTTGGAGGGGACAGGGGGTATGGAGCAGTACTTC
V: TRBV5-1; size: .; J: TRBJ1-6; D: .; CDR3: CASSLAGQAPGPLHF; DNA: TGCGCCAGCAGCTTGGCCGGCCAGGCCCCCGGACCCCTCCACTTT
V: TRBV19; size: once; J: TRBJ1-2; D: .; CDR3: CASSPPQGTYGYTF; DNA: TGTGCCAGTAGTCCCCCACAGGGAACCTATGGCTACACCTTC
V: TRBV5-4; size: .; J: TRBJ2-1; D: .; CDR3: CASSTRDTSYNEQFF; DNA: TGTGCCAGCAGCACACGGGACACCTCCTACAATGAGCAGTTCTTC
V: TRBV10-1; size: .; J: TRBJ1-3; D: .; CDR3: CASSDEAGGNTIYF; DNA: TGCGCCAGCAGTGATGAAGCGGGGGGAAACACCATATATTTT
V: TRBV5-6; size: few; J: TRBJ2-3; D: .; CDR3: CASSEGHHTDTQYF; DNA: TGTGCCAGCAGCGAGGGACACCACACAGATACGCAGTATTTT
V: TRBV28; size: .; J: TRBJ2-7; D: TRBD1; CDR3: CASSWDRVDEQYF; DNA: TGTGCCAGCAGTTGGGACAGGGTGGACGAGCAGTACTTC
V: TRBV30; size: .; J: TRBJ2-3; D: .; CDR3: CAWGVKSADTQYF; DNA: TGTGCCTGGGGAGTGAAAAGCGCAGATACGCAGTATTTT
V: TRBV7-2; size: .; J: TRBJ1-1; D: .; CDR3: CASSLVGGKGTEAFF; DNA: TGTGCCAGCAGCCTGGTGGGGGGGAAGGGGACTGAAGCTTTCTTT
V: TRBV29-1; size: .; J: TRBJ1-1; D: .; CDR3: CSVRIGTQDTEAFF; DNA: TGCAGCGTCAGAATAGGGACTCAAGACACTGAAGCTTTCTTT
V: TRBV10-3; size: .; J: TRBJ1-4; D: .; CDR3: CAISGQFDGKLFF; DNA: TGTGCCATCAGTGGACAGTTTGACGGAAAACTGTTTTTT
V: TRBV6-1; size: .; J: TRBJ1-5; D: TRBD1; CDR3: CASSDGLTTGYSYSNQPQHF; DNA: TGTGCCAGCAGTGATGGTTTAACGACAGGGTATAGTTATAGCAATCAGCCCCAGCATTTT
V: TRBV25-1; size: .; J: TRBJ2-3; D: .; CDR3: CASSPGATTDTQYF; DNA: TGTGCCAGCAGCCCAGGGGCTACCACAGATACGCAGTATTTT